The source of this T cell receptor (beta chain) is a study of blood T cells in healthy people across ages. A sample-barcoded 5' primer and a J-beta primer mix were used in a second PCR of roughly 7 to 12 cycles. TCRdb itself ran the 5' RACE reads through MiXCR, one entry per CDR3 protein. The sample lists about a million distinct CDR3 sequences, approximately 49% occurring once. CDR3 length equals 16 residues. CDR1 and CDR2 from the germline V gene are SEHNR and FQNEAQ (reference sequence). V lost 0 bases to trimming and J lost 3 bases, with 14 bases between them. Sequenced: blood. V gene TRBV7-9 combines with J gene TRBJ1-2; no reliable D call. The origin of this receptor is a man in his thirties or forties in good health. The chain's CDR3 is CASSLAPSGRDYGYTF. Written as DNA, the CDR3 is TGTGCCAGCAGCTTAGCCCCAAGCGGGAGAGACTATGGCTACACCTTC.